These T cell receptor beta chains were read from a single sample in a study of OX40 agonist ivuxolimab in advanced cancers. Data came from immunoSEQ multiplex PCR; TCRdb stores just in-frame clones and leaves some out. The sample lists tens of thousands of clones; approximately 86% were seen once. Source: CD4+ or CD8+ T cells sorted from blood, taken in a trial of the OX40 agonist ivuxolimab. The receptors were sampled from an adult with an advanced solid tumor such as melanoma, head and neck, liver or kidney cancer. Both conserved end residues are part of each CDR3. The order of the fields is CDR3 protein, CDR3 DNA, J gene, V gene, D gene. D genes are given only for firm matches.

cdr3_aa: CASSSGGASDTQYF
cdr3_nt: TGTGCCAGCAGCTCGGGGGGCGCCTCAGATACGCAGTATTTT
j_call: TRBJ2-3
v_call: TRBV5-6
d_call: -

cdr3_aa: CASSPPTGFASYEQYF
cdr3_nt: TGTGCCAGTAGTCCCCCGACAGGCTTTGCCTCCTACGAGCAGTACTTC
j_call: TRBJ2-7
v_call: TRBV19
d_call: -

cdr3_aa: CASREGQETQYF
cdr3_nt: TGCGCCAGCCGGGAGGGCCAAGAGACCCAGTACTTC
j_call: TRBJ2-5
v_call: TRBV5-1
d_call: TRBD2

cdr3_aa: CASSHGRAGGYTF
cdr3_nt: TGTGCCAGCAGCCACGGAAGGGCGGGCGGCTACACCTTC
j_call: TRBJ1-2
v_call: TRBV11-2
d_call: -

cdr3_aa: CSVASDMGTEAFF
cdr3_nt: TGCAGCGTTGCTTCCGACATGGGGACTGAAGCTTTCTTT
j_call: TRBJ1-1
v_call: TRBV29-1
d_call: -

cdr3_aa: CASSYGGGGGQPQHF
cdr3_nt: TGTGCCAGCAGTTACGGAGGGGGAGGCGGCCAGCCCCAGCATTTT
j_call: TRBJ1-5
v_call: TRBV6-4
d_call: -

cdr3_aa: CASRSGQGGDYGYTF
cdr3_nt: TGTGCCAGCAGATCTGGACAGGGGGGTGACTATGGCTACACCTTC
j_call: TRBJ1-2
v_call: TRBV6-6
d_call: TRBD1

cdr3_aa: CASSQDLPGVVYRETQYF
cdr3_nt: TGCGCCAGCAGCCAAGATCTTCCGGGAGTGGTTTATCGGGAGACCCAGTACTTC
j_call: TRBJ2-5
v_call: TRBV4-1
d_call: -

cdr3_aa: CASSHRDRNYEQYF
cdr3_nt: TGTGCCAGCAGCCACCGGGACAGGAACTACGAGCAGTACTTC
j_call: TRBJ2-7
v_call: TRBV5-3
d_call: TRBD1

cdr3_aa: CASSSQGRREGRGANVLTF
cdr3_nt: TGTGCCAGTAGTTCCCAGGGGAGGCGGGAGGGCCGTGGGGCCAACGTCCTGACTTTC
j_call: TRBJ2-6
v_call: TRBV19
d_call: TRBD2

cdr3_aa: CASSPFEDYEQYF
cdr3_nt: TGTGCCAGCAGCCCCTTCGAGGACTACGAGCAGTACTTC
j_call: TRBJ2-7
v_call: TRBV12-2
d_call: -

cdr3_aa: CASSEDGGSDEQYF
cdr3_nt: TGTGCCAGCAGTGAAGACGGGGGGAGCGACGAGCAGTACTTC
j_call: TRBJ2-7
v_call: TRBV2
d_call: TRBD2